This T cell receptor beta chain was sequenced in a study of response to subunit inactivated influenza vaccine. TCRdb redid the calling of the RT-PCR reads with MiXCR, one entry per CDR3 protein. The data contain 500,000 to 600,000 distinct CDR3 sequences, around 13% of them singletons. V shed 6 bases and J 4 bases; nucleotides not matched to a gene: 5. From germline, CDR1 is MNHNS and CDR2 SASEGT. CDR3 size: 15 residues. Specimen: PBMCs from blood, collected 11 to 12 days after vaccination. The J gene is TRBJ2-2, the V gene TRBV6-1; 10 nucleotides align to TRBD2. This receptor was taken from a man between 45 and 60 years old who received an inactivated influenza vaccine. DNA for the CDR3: TGTGCCAGCAGAAGCGGGGGGGCCAGCACCGGGGAGCTGTTTTTT. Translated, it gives CASRSGGASTGELFF.